This T cell receptor (beta chain) was sequenced during a study of blood T cell repertoires in COVID-19. Study at large: Collection of acute and convalescent COVID-19 samples took place in the United States, Italy and Spain.

This clone was observed a single time. Repertoires were generated with immunoSEQ multiplex PCR, while TCRdb's copy carries only in-frame clones and drops some. The sample yields roughly 200,000 clones, about 90% seen once. Germline V gives CDR1 SGHRS, CDR2 YFSETQ. The V and J ends lost 5 bases and 0 bases, in that order; junction bases with no gene match: 5. The CDR3 consists of 15 residues. J is TRBJ2-1 and V is TRBV5-1; 7 positions agree with TRBD2. Material for sequencing was peripheral blood. The sequence came from a man aged 55 to 70 with active or convalescent COVID-19. CDR3: CASRMRGSSYNEQFF. The CDR3 nucleotides read TGCGCCAGCAGGATGCGGGGGAGCTCCTACAATGAGCAGTTCTTC. Combining the CDR3 with reference TRBV5-1 and TRBJ2-1 gives the whole variable domain KAGVTQTPRYLIKTRGQQVTLSCSPISGHRSVSWYQQTPGQGLQFLFEYFSETQRNKGNFPGRFSGRQFSNSRSEMNVSTLELGDSALYLCASRMRGSSYNEQFFGPGTRLTVL.